Detailed here is one TCR beta chain. Trimming removed 4 bases from V and 1 base from J; junction bases left unmatched: 12. CDR3 length: 18 residues. Germline V gene sequence: CDR1 SGHRS, CDR2 YFSETQ. The sample originates from a study of blood T cell repertoires in COVID-19. For the study at large: Acute and convalescent COVID-19 specimens originated in the United States, Italy and Spain.

The method was immunoSEQ multiplex PCR; TCRdb's version includes in-frame clones alone and lacks a portion of them. Of 65,000 or so clones in the sample, around 86% were seen once. The specimen was peripheral blood. V and J are TRBV5-1 and TRBJ2-3, with 10 bases lining up with TRBD1. The origin of this receptor is a man aged 45 to 65 with active COVID-19. This chain's CDR3 is CASSAPEDRGHGTDTQYF. The CDR3 DNA is TGCGCCAGCAGCGCGCCGGAAGACAGGGGGCACGGCACAGATACGCAGTATTTT.